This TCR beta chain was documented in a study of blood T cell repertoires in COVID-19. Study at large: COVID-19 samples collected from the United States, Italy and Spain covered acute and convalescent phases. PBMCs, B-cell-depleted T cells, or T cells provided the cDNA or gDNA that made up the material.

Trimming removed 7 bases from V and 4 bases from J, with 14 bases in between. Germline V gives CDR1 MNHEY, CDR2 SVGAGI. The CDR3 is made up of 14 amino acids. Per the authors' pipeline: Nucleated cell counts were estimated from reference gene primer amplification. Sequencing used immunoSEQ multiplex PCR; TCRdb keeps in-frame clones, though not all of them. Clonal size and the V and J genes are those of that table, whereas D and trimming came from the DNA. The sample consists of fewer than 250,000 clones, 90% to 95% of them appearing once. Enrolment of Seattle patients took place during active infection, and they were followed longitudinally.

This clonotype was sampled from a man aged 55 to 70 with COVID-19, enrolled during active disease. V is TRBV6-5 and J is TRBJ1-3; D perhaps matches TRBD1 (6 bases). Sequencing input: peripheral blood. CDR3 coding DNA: TGTGCCAGCAAAAGGGGGGGCCCGGGAAACACCATATATTTT. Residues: CASKRGGPGNTIYF.